These T cell receptor beta chains were read from a single sample in a study of graft-versus-host responses after intestinal transplantation. Their antigens remain unidentified. The assay was immunoSEQ multiplex PCR, and TCRdb's table has in-frame clones only and misses some. The table lists approximately 80,000 clones, approximately 88% of them singletons, with roughly 0.37% in the top ten. This sample comprised unstimulated CD4+ T cells sorted from spleen or lymph node cells, obtained before intestinal transplant. Receptor source: a human donor who received an intestinal transplant. Each CDR3 is given without its conserved first and last residue. A row's size may be missing; if present it is once, few, many or a size class.

clone_size v_call cdr3_aa
NA TRBV28 ASSSPGDGYT
NA TRBV7-2 ASSAIRGQGYEQY
NA TRBV20-1 SAGTSGKY
once TRBV27 ASSLSAGGPWEQY
NA TRBV19 ASSIQYNQPQH
NA TRBV29-1 SVPRASSHMNTEAF
once TRBV30 AWRATANTGELF
NA TRBV25-1 ASSDTLAGLAYNEQF
NA TRBV2 ASSEGGGLAF
NA TRBV5-1 ASSIWGEMDEKLF
NA TRBV6-4 ASSEGTGGYEQY
NA TRBV6-5 ASSPLGPSYGYT
NA TRBV9 ASSNREKDTQY
NA TRBV4-2 ASSQDPAAGGAYNEQF
NA TRBV7-8 ASRGAGELF
NA TRBV5-1 ASSWGQGGSGNTIY
NA TRBV5-5 ASSLRGQGGGEKLF